The T cell receptor beta chain under discussion was sequenced for a study of Tregs in tolerant kidney transplant recipients. General study points: Changing PCR primers prevented nucleotide comparison between some patients' samples. This study did not directly address biological reproducibility. Tolerant patients' donor-specific Tregs expanded beyond overall Tregs, suggesting antigen-driven growth.

Clones were sequenced by immunoSEQ multiplex PCR, and TCRdb holds only the in-frame ones, with some missing. The sample shows about 100,000 clones, roughly 93% of them seen only once. Comment on this clone: Its antigen is unknown.

The nonmyeloablative bone marrow transplants came from related graft donors, with transient mixed chimerism. Unstimulated regulatory T cells (CD4+CD25+CD127-), CD4+CD25- non-regulatory cells, CD4 and CD8 cells were FACS-sorted from thawed PBMCs. Per germline, CDR1 SGHRS and CDR2 YFSETQ. The CDR3 is 17 residues long. J gave up 1 base and V 4 bases, and 9 bases lay outside the gene matches. The material was CD4+ T cells from blood (PBMCs), obtained 12 months after the transplant. The gene calls are TRBV5-1 and TRBJ2-2, with 8 positions matching TRBD2. The source of this sequence is a human patient who received a combined kidney and bone marrow transplant. Some T cells could come from the graft donor. DNA for the CDR3: TGCGCCAGCAGCCCGAAGGTAGCGGGGTGGAACACCGGGGAGCTGTTTTTT. It is translated as CASSPKVAGWNTGELFF. Variable domain in full (rest from reference TRBV5-1 and TRBJ2-2): KAGVTQTPRYLIKTRGQQVTLSCSPISGHRSVSWYQQTPGQGLQFLFEYFSETQRNKGNFPGRFSGRQFSNSRSEMNVSTLELGDSALYLCASSPKVAGWNTGELFFGEGSRLTVL.